This T cell receptor (beta chain) was sequenced for a study of regulatory T cells in long-lasting Graves disease. Study-wide context: Those with persistent Graves' disease had received antithyroid drugs for over 5 years with positive TSH receptor antibodies. Findings and caveats of the study: TCR diversity was lower in persistent Graves' patients than in newly diagnosed ones. Sample size was small, which may have lowered accuracy. TRBV28, TRBJ1-2 and TRBJ2-5 were favored in persistent disease.

This CDR3 comprises 16 residues. Trimming took off 0 bases at V and 5 bases at J, with 16 bases between the two ends. Germline V gene lookup returns CDR1 MNHEY and CDR2 SMNVEV (reference sequence). This clonotype was recorded at least ten times. Antigen: not known. Time point noted: persistent/refractory GD, antithyroid drugs over 5 years with positive TRAb. With RNA extracted from PBMCs as input, the TCR library was made. Construction of the TCR beta libraries employed iRepertoire HTBI primers in conjunction with Arm-PCR of CDR3 regions. TCRdb re-called the multiplex PCR reads through MiXCR, storing one row per CDR3 protein. The sample gives almost 350,000 distinct CDR3 sequences, 20% of which show up once; 25% to 30% is in the top ten.

This chain links TRBV27 with TRBJ1-2, with a possible D match to TRBD1 (5 bases). The material sequenced was peripheral blood mononuclear cells (PBMCs), taken when the disease was refractory, from a patient treated with antithyroid drugs. This sequence originates from a female donor with Graves disease. The DNA of the CDR3 is TGTGCCAGCAGTTTATCCGCCGGGGGGTTGAAGTATGGCTACACCTTC. This translates into CASSLSAGGLKYGYTF.